This entry features one T cell receptor (beta chain) sequence. The sample holds other DNA sequences that translate to the same CDR3. This sample is part of a study of T cell changes during pregnancy in multiple sclerosis. Germline CDR1 is MNHEY and CDR2 is SMNVEV (reference sequence). The CDR3 totals 12 residues. With 2 bases removed from V and 7 bases from J, the gap between germline ends came to 6 bases. Profiling relied on immunoSEQ multiplex PCR, and the TCRdb table lists in-frame clones only, not all of them. The sample has about 70,000 clones, roughly 94% seen once. The clonotype was recovered from a female donor with multiple sclerosis, enrolled in a pregnancy study. The specimen comprised peripheral blood, sampled in the third trimester of pregnancy. The chain uses TRBV27 and TRBJ1-5, with D hard to call. CDR3 residues: CASSLPGQPQHF. DNA of the CDR3: TGTGCCAGCAGTTTACCGGGACAGCCCCAGCATTTT.